The 3 T cell receptor beta chains below were found in one sample sequenced in a study of blood T cell repertoires in COVID-19. TCRdb keeps only in-frame clones here, not all; method: immunoSEQ multiplex PCR. The table shows 140,000 to 150,000 clones, with around 89% occurring only once. Sequences were obtained from PBMCs or T cells enriched from blood (not recorded which). All receptors derive from a woman aged 25 to 39 with acute COVID-19.

The V gene is TRBV29-1, the J gene TRBJ2-7, with 7 bases fitting TRBD1. With 3 bases clipped from V and 2 bases from J, the junction kept 4 bases outside the gene matches. The V gene's germline CDR1 is SQVTM and CDR2 ANQGSEA. The CDR3 is 13 amino acids. The CDR3 DNA follows: TGCAGCGTTGAGACAGGGAAAACCTACGAGCAGTACTTC. Protein sequence: CSVETGKTYEQYF.

The chain has TRBV6-4 and TRBJ2-1; D perhaps matches TRBD2 (6 bases). The V gene's germline CDR1 is MRHNA and CDR2 SNTAGT. The CDR3 covers 15 residues. The germline V and J ends were trimmed by 4 bases and 4 bases, with 14 bases remaining between them. CDR3 coding DNA: TGTGCCAGCAGTGCGGTAGCGGAACCATACAATGAGCAGTTCTTC. Amino acids: CASSAVAEPYNEQFF.

This clone was detected only a few times. The chain combines TRBV5-4 with TRBJ2-1, with D tentatively TRBD2 (5 bases). This CDR3 region has 14 residues. Germline CDR1 and CDR2: SGHNT and YYREEE (reference sequence). V was cut by 2 bases and J by 8 bases, with 14 bases left in between. The CDR3 is CASSFKSRVDEQFF. CDR3 bases: TGTGCCAGCAGCTTTAAGTCGAGGGTTGATGAGCAGTTCTTC.